Below, one TCR beta chain is given with its context. Assay: immunoSEQ multiplex PCR; the TCRdb copy retains only in-frame clones and omits some. The table shows over 100,000 clones, with 80% to 95% occurring only once. These data are taken from a study of control samples from healthy donors and cancer patients. The sequencing input was blood. This TCR was sampled from a woman aged 50 to 60 in good health.

The CDR3: CTSSQEMGFEKLFF. The CDR3 nucleotides are TGCACCAGCAGCCAAGAGATGGGTTTTGAAAAACTGTTTTTT. V gene TRBV1 combines with J gene TRBJ1-4. TRBV1 constitutes a pseudogene. CDR3 size: 14 residues.